This is a list of T cell receptor beta chains from one sample in a study of blood T cell repertoires in COVID-19. Sequencing was performed with immunoSEQ multiplex PCR; in TCRdb, only in-frame clones are kept and a portion is missing. This table holds 150,000 or so clones, roughly 87% found once. Sequenced material: PBMCs or T cells enriched from blood (not recorded which). The receptors were sampled from a woman in her forties who had been exposed to COVID-19. Each CDR3 is given with its conserved first and last residue. A D gene is named only where the DNA matches it firmly. Clone sizes are given selectively: once, few, many, or a class where the clone is expanded.

D	J	size	V	CDR3	DNA
NA	TRBJ1-4	NA	TRBV2	CASTQGGEKLFF	TGTGCCAGCACACAGGGTGGTGAAAAACTGTTTTTT
TRBD1	TRBJ1-1	NA	TRBV7-3	CASSFNDRGTEAFF	TGTGCCAGCAGCTTTAACGACAGGGGCACTGAAGCTTTCTTT
NA	TRBJ2-5	NA	TRBV5-1	CASSLGSAGAAGETQYF	TGCGCCAGCAGCTTGGGAAGCGCAGGGGCGGCGGGAGAGACCCAGTACTTC
TRBD1	TRBJ2-3	few	TRBV5-1	CASKGDRGPDTQYF	TGCGCCAGCAAAGGGGACAGGGGTCCAGATACGCAGTATTTT
NA	TRBJ1-1	NA	TRBV9	CASNAGWGGAFF	TGTGCCAGCAACGCGGGCTGGGGGGGTGCTTTCTTT
NA	TRBJ2-7	NA	TRBV4-3	CASSQEAGYPYEQYF	TGCGCCAGCAGCCAAGAGGCCGGGTATCCCTACGAGCAGTACTTC
NA	TRBJ1-5	once	TRBV7-2	CASSLTVNQPQHF	TGTGCCAGCAGCTTGACAGTCAATCAGCCCCAGCATTTT
TRBD1	TRBJ1-5	NA	TRBV12-5	CASGRTGGNQPQHF	TGTGCTAGTGGTCGGACAGGGGGCAATCAGCCCCAGCATTTT
NA	TRBJ2-7	NA	TRBV27	CASSLKAGWSYEQYF	TGTGCCAGCAGTTTAAAGGCAGGGTGGTCCTACGAGCAGTACTTC
TRBD2	TRBJ2-3	NA	TRBV7-3	CASSLSGGQDTQYF	TGTGCCAGCAGCTTAAGCGGGGGTCAAGATACGCAGTATTTT
TRBD2	TRBJ2-1	NA	TRBV24-1	CATSKTGTSGYNEQFF	TGTGCCACCAGTAAAACCGGGACTAGCGGATACAATGAGCAGTTCTTC
TRBD1	TRBJ1-2	NA	TRBV20-1	CSARTGSGYTF	TGCAGTGCTCGGACAGGGAGTGGCTACACCTTC
TRBD1	TRBJ1-2	once	TRBV2	CASSEARRGRAYGYTF	TGTGCCAGCAGTGAAGCGCGGAGGGGGCGCGCCTATGGCTACACCTTC
TRBD1	TRBJ1-6	once	TRBV6-1	CASSDTGGRNSPLHF	TGTGCCAGCAGTGATACAGGGGGCCGTAATTCACCCCTCCACTTT
TRBD2	TRBJ2-5	NA	TRBV12-3/TRBV12-4	CASRSGRETQYF	TGTGCCAGCAGGAGCGGGAGAGAGACCCAGTACTTC
TRBD2	TRBJ2-3	NA	TRBV5-6	CASSLAGGPVDTQYF	TGTGCCAGCAGCCTAGCGGGGGGGCCGGTAGATACGCAGTATTTT
NA	TRBJ2-3	NA	TRBV25-1	CASSGAGLPTDTQYF	TGTGCCAGCAGTGGGGCCGGACTACCAACAGATACGCAGTATTTT
NA	TRBJ2-7	NA	TRBV10-3	CAILEGANYEQYF	TGTGCCATCCTCGAAGGGGCAAACTACGAGCAGTACTTC
TRBD1	TRBJ1-1	NA	TRBV6-2/TRBV6-3	CASSYPTGTGTEAFF	TGTGCCAGCAGTTACCCGACAGGGACCGGCACTGAAGCTTTCTTT
NA	TRBJ2-5	once	TRBV3-1/TRBV3-2	CASSQAGGRETQYF	TGTGCCAGCAGCCAAGCAGGGGGGCGGGAGACCCAGTACTTC
NA	TRBJ2-1	NA	TRBV7-2	CASSLGSSPSDNEQFF	TGTGCCAGCAGCTTAGGCAGCAGTCCTAGCGACAATGAGCAGTTCTTC
TRBD1	TRBJ1-6	NA	TRBV7-8	CASSLEGQGNSYNSPLHF	TGTGCCAGCAGCTTAGAGGGACAGGGGAACTCCTATAATTCACCCCTCCACTTT
NA	TRBJ1-1	NA	TRBV6-5	CASNYDRLNTEAFF	TGTGCCAGCAACTATGACAGGCTGAACACTGAAGCTTTCTTT
NA	TRBJ1-6	NA	TRBV11-2	CASSLGGDRSPLHF	TGTGCCAGCAGCTTAGGGGGGGATCGGTCACCCCTCCACTTT
NA	TRBJ2-2	NA	TRBV29-1	CSVGSHTGELFF	TGCAGCGTTGGGAGCCACACCGGGGAGCTGTTTTTT
TRBD1	TRBJ1-2	NA	TRBV2	CASARTGNYGYTF	TGTGCCAGCGCGCGGACAGGGAACTATGGCTACACCTTC
TRBD2	TRBJ2-3	NA	TRBV6-4	CASSESYTSGGADTQYF	TGTGCCAGCAGTGAATCCTATACTAGCGGGGGGGCGGATACGCAGTATTTT